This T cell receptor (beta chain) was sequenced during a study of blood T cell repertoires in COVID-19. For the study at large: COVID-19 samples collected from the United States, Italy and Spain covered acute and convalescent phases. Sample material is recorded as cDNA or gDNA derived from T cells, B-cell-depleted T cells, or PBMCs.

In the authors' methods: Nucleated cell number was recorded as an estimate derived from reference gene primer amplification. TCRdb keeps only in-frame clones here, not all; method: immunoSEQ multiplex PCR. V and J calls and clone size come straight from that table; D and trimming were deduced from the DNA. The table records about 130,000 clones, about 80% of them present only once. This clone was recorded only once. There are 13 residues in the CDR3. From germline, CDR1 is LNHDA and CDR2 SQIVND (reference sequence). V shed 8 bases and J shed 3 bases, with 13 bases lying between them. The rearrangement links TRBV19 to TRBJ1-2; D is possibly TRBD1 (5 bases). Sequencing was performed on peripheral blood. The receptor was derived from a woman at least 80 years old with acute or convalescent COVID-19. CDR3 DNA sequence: TGTGCCAGTTCCCCAGGGATGCACTATGGCTACACCTTC. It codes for CASSPGMHYGYTF.